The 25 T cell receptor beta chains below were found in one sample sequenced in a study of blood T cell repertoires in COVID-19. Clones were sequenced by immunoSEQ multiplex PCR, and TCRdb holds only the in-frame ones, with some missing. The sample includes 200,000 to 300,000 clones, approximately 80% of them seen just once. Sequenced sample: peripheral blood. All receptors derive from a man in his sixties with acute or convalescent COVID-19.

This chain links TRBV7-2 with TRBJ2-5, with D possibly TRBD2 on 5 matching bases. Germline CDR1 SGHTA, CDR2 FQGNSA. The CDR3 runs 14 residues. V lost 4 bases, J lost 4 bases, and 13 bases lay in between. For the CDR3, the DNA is TGTGCCAGCAGCTCAACTAGGACGGCAGAGACCCAGTACTTC. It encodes CASSSTRTAETQYF.

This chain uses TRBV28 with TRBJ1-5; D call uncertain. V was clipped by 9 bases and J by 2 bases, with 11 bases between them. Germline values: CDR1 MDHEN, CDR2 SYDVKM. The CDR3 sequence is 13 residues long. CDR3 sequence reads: CASQAGGNQPQHF. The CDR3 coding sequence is TGTGCCAGTCAAGCGGGAGGCAATCAGCCCCAGCATTTT.

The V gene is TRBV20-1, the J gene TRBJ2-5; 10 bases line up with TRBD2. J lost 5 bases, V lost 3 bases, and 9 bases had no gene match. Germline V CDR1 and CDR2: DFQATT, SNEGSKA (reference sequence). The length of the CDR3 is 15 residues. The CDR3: CSASHSGRAQETQYF. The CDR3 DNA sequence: TGCAGTGCTAGTCACAGCGGGAGGGCCCAGGAGACCCAGTACTTC.

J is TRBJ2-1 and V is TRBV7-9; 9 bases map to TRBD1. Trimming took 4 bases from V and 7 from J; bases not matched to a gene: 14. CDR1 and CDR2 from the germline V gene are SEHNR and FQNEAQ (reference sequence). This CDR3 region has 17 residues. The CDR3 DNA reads TGTGCCAGCAGCTCCAGCCCGGGACAGGGTGTTAGGAATGAGCAGTTCTTC. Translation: CASSSSPGQGVRNEQFF.

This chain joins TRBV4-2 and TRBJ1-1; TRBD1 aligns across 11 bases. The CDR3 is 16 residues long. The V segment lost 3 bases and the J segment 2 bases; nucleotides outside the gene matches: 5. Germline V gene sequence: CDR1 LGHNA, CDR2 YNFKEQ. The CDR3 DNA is TGTGCCAGCAGCCAGGGGACAGGGGGTGGCAACACTGAAGCTTTCTTT. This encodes CASSQGTGGGNTEAFF.

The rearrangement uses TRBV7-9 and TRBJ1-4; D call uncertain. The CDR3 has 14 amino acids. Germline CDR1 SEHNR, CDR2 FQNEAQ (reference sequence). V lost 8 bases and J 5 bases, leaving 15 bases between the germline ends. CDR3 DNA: TGTGCCAGCGGATTGGGCAGCCTGAATGAAAAACTGTTTTTT. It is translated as CASGLGSLNEKLFF.

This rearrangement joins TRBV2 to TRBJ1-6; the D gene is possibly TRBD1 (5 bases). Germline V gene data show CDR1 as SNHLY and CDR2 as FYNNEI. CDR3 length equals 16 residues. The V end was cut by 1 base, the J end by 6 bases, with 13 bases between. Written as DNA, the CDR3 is TGTGCCAGCAGTGAAGTGGCACCGGGGGGTAATTCACCCCTCCACTTT. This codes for CASSEVAPGGNSPLHF.

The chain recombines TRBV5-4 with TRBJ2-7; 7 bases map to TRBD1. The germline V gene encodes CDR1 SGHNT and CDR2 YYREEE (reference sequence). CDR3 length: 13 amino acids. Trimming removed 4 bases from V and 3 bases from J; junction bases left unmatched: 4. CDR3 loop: CASSRDRVYEQYF. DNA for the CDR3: TGTGCCAGCAGCCGAGACAGGGTCTACGAGCAGTACTTC.

Here the CDR3 reads CASSIRRGSPAGELFF. DNA for the CDR3: TGTGCCAGTAGTATTCGGCGCGGGAGTCCGGCCGGGGAGCTGTTTTTT. This chain joins TRBV19 and TRBJ2-2; 7 bases align to TRBD2. CDR3 length: 16 residues. Looked up from germline, CDR1 is LNHDA and CDR2 is SQIVND (reference sequence). After removal of 3 bases from V and 6 bases from J, the junction contained 10 bases not matched to a gene. Supplemented by reference TRBV19 and TRBJ2-2, the full variable domain reads DGGITQSPKYLFRKEGQNVTLSCEQNLNHDAMYWYRQDPGQGLRLIYYSQIVNDFQKGDIAEGYSVSREKKESFPLTVTSAQKNPTAFYLCASSIRRGSPAGELFFGEGSRLTVL.

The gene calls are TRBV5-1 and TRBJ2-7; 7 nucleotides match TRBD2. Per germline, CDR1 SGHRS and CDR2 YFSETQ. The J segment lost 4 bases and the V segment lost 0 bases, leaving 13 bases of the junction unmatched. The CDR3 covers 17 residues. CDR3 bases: TGCGCCAGCAGCTTGGCTTTTGGGGCTAGCGGAAAGTACGAGCAGTACTTC. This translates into CASSLAFGASGKYEQYF.

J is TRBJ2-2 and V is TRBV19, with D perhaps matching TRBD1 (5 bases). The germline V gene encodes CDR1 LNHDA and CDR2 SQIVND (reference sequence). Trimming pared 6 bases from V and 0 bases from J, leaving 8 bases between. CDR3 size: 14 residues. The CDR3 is CASRLQANTGELFF. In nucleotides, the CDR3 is TGTGCCAGTAGGCTACAGGCGAACACCGGGGAGCTGTTTTTT.

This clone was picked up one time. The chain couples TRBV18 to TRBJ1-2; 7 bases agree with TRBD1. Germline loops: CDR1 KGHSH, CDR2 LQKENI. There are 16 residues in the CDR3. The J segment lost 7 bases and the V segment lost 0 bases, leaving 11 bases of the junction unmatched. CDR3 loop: CASSPPNSGQAFGYTF. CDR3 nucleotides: TGTGCCAGCTCACCACCGAATTCCGGACAGGCTTTTGGCTACACCTTC.

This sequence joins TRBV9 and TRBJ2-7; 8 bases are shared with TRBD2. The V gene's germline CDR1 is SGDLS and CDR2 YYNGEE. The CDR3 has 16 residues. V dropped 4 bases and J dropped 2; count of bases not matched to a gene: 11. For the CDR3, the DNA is TGTGCCAGCAGCCCACCGGACGGGGGGGCCGCCTACGAGCAGTACTTC. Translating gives CASSPPDGGAAYEQYF. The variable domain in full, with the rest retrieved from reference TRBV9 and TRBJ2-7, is DSGVTQTPKHLITATGQRVTLRCSPRSGDLSVYWYQQSLDQGLQFLIQYYNGEERAKGNILERFSAQQFPDLHSELNLSSLELGDSALYFCASSPPDGGAAYEQYFGPGTRLTVT.

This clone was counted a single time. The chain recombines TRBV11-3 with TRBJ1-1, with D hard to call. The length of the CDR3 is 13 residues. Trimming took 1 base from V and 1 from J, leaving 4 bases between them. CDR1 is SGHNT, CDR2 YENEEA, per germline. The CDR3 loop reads CASSLASNTEAFF. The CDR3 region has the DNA TGTGCCAGCAGCTTAGCTTCGAACACTGAAGCTTTCTTT.

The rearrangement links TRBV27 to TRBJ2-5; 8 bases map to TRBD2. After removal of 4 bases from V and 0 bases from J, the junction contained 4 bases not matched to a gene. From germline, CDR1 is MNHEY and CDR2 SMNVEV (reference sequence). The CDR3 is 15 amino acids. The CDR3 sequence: CASSWAGGHQETQYF. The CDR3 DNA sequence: TGTGCCAGCAGTTGGGCGGGGGGCCACCAAGAGACCCAGTACTTC.

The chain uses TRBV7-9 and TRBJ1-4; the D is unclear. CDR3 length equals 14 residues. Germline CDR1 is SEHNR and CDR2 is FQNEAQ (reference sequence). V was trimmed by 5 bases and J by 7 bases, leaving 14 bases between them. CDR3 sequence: CASSVTGNIEKLFF. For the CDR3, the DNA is TGTGCCAGCAGCGTTACGGGGAACATTGAAAAACTGTTTTTT.

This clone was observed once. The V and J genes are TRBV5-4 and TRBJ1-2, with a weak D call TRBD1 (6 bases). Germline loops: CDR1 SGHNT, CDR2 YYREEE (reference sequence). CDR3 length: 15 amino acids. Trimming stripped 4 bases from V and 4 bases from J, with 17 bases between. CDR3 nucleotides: TGTGCCAGCAGCCCCCAACTGGGGGCAGTCTATGGCTACACCTTC. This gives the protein CASSPQLGAVYGYTF.

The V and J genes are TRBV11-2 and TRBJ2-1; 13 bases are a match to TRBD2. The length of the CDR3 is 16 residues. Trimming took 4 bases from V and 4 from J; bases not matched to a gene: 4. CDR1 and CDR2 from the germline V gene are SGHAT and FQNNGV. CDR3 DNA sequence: TGTGCCAGCAGCTATGGACTAGCGGGAGCTTACAATGAGCAGTTCTTC. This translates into CASSYGLAGAYNEQFF.

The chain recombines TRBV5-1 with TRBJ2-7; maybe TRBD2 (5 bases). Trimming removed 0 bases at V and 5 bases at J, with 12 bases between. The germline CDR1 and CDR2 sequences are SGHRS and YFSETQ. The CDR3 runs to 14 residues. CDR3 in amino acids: CASSLDGQRDEQYF. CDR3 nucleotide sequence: TGCGCCAGCAGCTTGGATGGGCAGAGGGACGAGCAGTACTTC. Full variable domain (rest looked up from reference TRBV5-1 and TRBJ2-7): KAGVTQTPRYLIKTRGQQVTLSCSPISGHRSVSWYQQTPGQGLQFLFEYFSETQRNKGNFPGRFSGRQFSNSRSEMNVSTLELGDSALYLCASSLDGQRDEQYFGPGTRLTVT.

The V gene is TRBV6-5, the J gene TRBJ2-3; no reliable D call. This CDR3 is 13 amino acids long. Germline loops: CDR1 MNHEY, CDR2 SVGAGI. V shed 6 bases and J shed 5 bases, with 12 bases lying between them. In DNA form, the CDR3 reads TGTGCCAGCAGAAGCTTGGTCGTAGATACGCAGTATTTT. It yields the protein CASRSLVVDTQYF.

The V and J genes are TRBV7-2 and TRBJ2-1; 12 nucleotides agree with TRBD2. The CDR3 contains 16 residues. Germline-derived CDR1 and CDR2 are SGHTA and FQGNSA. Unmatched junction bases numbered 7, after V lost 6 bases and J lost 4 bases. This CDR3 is CASSSGLAGRYNEQFF. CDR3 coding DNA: TGTGCCAGCAGTTCCGGACTAGCGGGAAGATACAATGAGCAGTTCTTC. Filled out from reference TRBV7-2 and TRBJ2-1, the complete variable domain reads GAGVSQSPSNKVTEKGKDVELRCDPISGHTALYWYRQSLGQGLEFLIYFQGNSAPDKSGLPSDRFSAERTGGSVSTLTIQRTQQEDSAVYLCASSSGLAGRYNEQFFGPGTRLTVL.

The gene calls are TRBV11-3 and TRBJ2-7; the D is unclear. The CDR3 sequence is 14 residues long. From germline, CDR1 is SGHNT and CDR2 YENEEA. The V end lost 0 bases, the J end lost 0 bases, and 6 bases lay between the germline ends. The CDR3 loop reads CASSLDSISYEQYF. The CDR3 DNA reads TGTGCCAGCAGCTTAGATAGTATCTCCTACGAGCAGTACTTC.

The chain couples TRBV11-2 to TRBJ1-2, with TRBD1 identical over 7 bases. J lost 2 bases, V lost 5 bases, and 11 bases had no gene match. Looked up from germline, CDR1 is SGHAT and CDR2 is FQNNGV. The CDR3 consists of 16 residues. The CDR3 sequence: CASSPTDREPNYGYTF. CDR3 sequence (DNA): TGTGCCAGCAGCCCGACCGACAGGGAGCCAAACTATGGCTACACCTTC. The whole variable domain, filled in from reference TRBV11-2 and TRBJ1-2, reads EAGVAQSPRYKIIEKRQSVAFWCNPISGHATLYWYQQILGQGPKLLIQFQNNGVVDDSQLPKDRFSAERLKGVDSTLKIQPAKLEDSAVYLCASSPTDREPNYGYTFGSGTRLTVV.

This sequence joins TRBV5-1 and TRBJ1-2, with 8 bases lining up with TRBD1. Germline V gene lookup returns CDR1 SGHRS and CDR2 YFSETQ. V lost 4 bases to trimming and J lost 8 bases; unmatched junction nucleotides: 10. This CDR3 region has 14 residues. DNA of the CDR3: TGCGCCAGCAGCCCGGGACAGGTTATTGAGGGCTACACCTTC. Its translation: CASSPGQVIEGYTF.

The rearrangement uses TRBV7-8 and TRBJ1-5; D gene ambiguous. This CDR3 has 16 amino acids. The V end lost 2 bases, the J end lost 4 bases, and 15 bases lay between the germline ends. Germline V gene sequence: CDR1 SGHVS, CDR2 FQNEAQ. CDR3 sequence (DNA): TGTGCCAGCAGCTTAACGCGGGTGTTAGGGAATCAGCCCCAGCATTTT. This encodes CASSLTRVLGNQPQHF.